Each of the 18 T cell receptor beta chains below was sequenced from the same sample in a study of brain T cells in children with intractable seizures. The table came from immunoSEQ multiplex PCR; TCRdb's copy has only in-frame clones and leaves some out. This sample has 110,000 or so clones, with 90% to 95% found just once. The specimen was peripheral blood, collected at surgery. The source of these receptors is a boy younger than two with hemimegalencephaly and intractable seizures.

The chain combines TRBV15 with TRBJ1-6; maybe TRBD1 (5 bases). V was trimmed by 3 bases and J by 10 bases, leaving 13 bases between them. The CDR3 extends over 14 amino acids. CDR1 LNHNV and CDR2 YYDKDF come from the germline V gene (reference sequence). CDR3 nucleotides: TGTGCCACCAGCAGGGGCCTTGGGGACTCACCCCTCCACTTT. This translates into CATSRGLGDSPLHF.

The chain joins TRBV19 to TRBJ1-1; D uncertain. This CDR3 has 13 residues. Between the trimmed V and J ends, which lost 3 bases and 2 bases, there was a span of 7 bases. CDR1 is LNHDA, CDR2 SQIVND, per germline (reference sequence). As DNA, the CDR3 is TGTGCCAGTAGTATTCGGGAAAACACTGAAGCTTTCTTT. Translated: CASSIRENTEAFF. Combining the CDR3 with reference TRBV19 and TRBJ1-1 gives the whole variable domain DGGITQSPKYLFRKEGQNVTLSCEQNLNHDAMYWYRQDPGQGLRLIYYSQIVNDFQKGDIAEGYSVSREKKESFPLTVTSAQKNPTAFYLCASSIRENTEAFFGQGTRLTVV.

The CDR3, as DNA: TGTGCTAGTGACGAGCGGGAGGGCTACTTC. Its translation: CASDEREGYF. This chain joins TRBV12-5 and TRBJ2-5, with 10 bases identical to TRBD2. Losses at the gene ends were 7 bases for V and 14 bases for J; bases not matched to a gene: 4. The CDR3 loop spans 10 amino acids. Germline values: CDR1 LGHNT, CDR2 FRNRAP.

The chain recombines TRBV7-9 with TRBJ1-2, with 10 bases that match TRBD1. CDR1 and CDR2 from the germline V gene are SEHNR and FQNEAQ (reference sequence). V shed 5 bases and J 6 bases; nucleotides not matched to a gene: 9. The CDR3 length is 15 residues. The CDR3 DNA follows: TGTGCCAGCAGCCCTCCCCGACAGGGGGCGGATGGCTACACCTTC. It codes for CASSPPRQGADGYTF.

The chain joins TRBV9 to TRBJ2-3; 7 bases map to TRBD2. The germline gives CDR1 SGDLS, CDR2 YYNGEE. The CDR3 extends over 16 amino acids. V lost 0 bases to trimming and J lost 2 bases; unmatched junction nucleotides: 6. The CDR3 DNA reads as TGTGCCAGCAGCGTAGGAGAGCGGGGTTCCACAGATACGCAGTATTTT. This translates into CASSVGERGSTDTQYF.

The chain uses TRBV5-6 and TRBJ1-5; D not certain. Between the trimmed V and J ends, which lost 2 bases and 0 bases, there was a span of 9 bases. Per the germline V gene, CDR1 is SGHDT and CDR2 is YYEEEE. This CDR3 is built from 15 residues. As DNA, the CDR3 is TGTGCCAGCAGCTTCTATACGGCTAGCAATCAGCCCCAGCATTTT. It yields the protein CASSFYTASNQPQHF.

The rearrangement links TRBV11-2 to TRBJ2-5; D remains unclear. The germline gives CDR1 SGHAT, CDR2 FQNNGV. This CDR3 spans 12 amino acids. The V end was cut by 2 bases, the J end by 5 bases, with 6 bases between. The CDR3 region is CASSLYIETQYF. CDR3 bases: TGTGCCAGCAGCTTATATATCGAGACCCAGTACTTC.

This clone was counted once. The V gene is TRBV7-9, the J gene TRBJ2-7; no clear D gene. The V end was cut by 5 bases, the J end by 4 bases, with 9 bases between. The CDR3 sequence is 12 residues long. Looked up from germline, CDR1 is SEHNR and CDR2 is FQNEAQ (reference sequence). Here the CDR3 DNA reads TGTGCCAGCAGCCCCCCCCCGTACGAGCAGTACTTC. Translating gives CASSPPPYEQYF.

The J gene is TRBJ1-5, the V gene TRBV25-1; D possibly corresponds to TRBD1 (6 bases). Germline V gives CDR1 MGHDK, CDR2 SYGVNS. This CDR3 spans 18 amino acids. V was cut by 1 base and J by 7 bases, with 23 bases left in between. The CDR3: CASSESAGGGSTRQPQHF. In nucleotides, the CDR3 is TGTGCCAGCAGTGAATCGGCCGGGGGCGGATCTACGAGGCAGCCCCAGCATTTT. Full variable domain (missing parts from reference TRBV25-1 and TRBJ1-5): EADIYQTPRYLVIGTGKKITLECSQTMGHDKMYWYQQDPGMELHLIHYSYGVNSTEKGDLSSESTVSRIRTEHFPLTLESARPSHTSQYLCASSESAGGGSTRQPQHFGDGTRLSIL.

The chain has TRBV18 and TRBJ2-1; D may be TRBD1 (6 bases). CDR3 length: 16 residues. Germline CDR1 and CDR2: KGHSH and LQKENI. V shed 0 bases and J shed 4 bases, with 13 bases lying between them. The CDR3 loop reads CASSPPGGLKYNEQFF. In nucleotides, the CDR3 is TGTGCCAGCTCACCACCAGGGGGATTAAAGTACAATGAGCAGTTCTTC.

The rearrangement joins TRBV28 to TRBJ2-1, with no clear D. The CDR3 is 12 amino acids. The germline V gene encodes CDR1 MDHEN and CDR2 SYDVKM. The V gene lost 1 base and the J gene lost 3 bases, with 1 base spanning the gap. The CDR3 bases are TGTGCCAGCAGTTTATTCTACAATGAGCAGTTCTTC. Translated, it gives CASSLFYNEQFF. The full variable domain, with the rest looked up from reference TRBV28 and TRBJ2-1, is DVKVTQSSRYLVKRTGEKVFLECVQDMDHENMFWYRQDPGLGLRLIYFSYDVKMKEKGDIPEGYSVSREKKERFSLILESASTNQTSMYLCASSLFYNEQFFGPGTRLTVL.

The chain has TRBV28 and TRBJ2-7; no clear D gene. The CDR3 has 14 residues. Per the germline V gene, CDR1 is MDHEN and CDR2 is SYDVKM. V lost 7 bases and J 2 bases, leaving 15 bases between the germline ends. CDR3 region: CASKPQSPPYEQYF. The DNA of the CDR3 is TGTGCCAGCAAACCCCAGAGTCCCCCCTACGAGCAGTACTTC.

This chain joins TRBV19 and TRBJ1-4, with 9 nucleotides matching TRBD1. In germline, CDR1 is LNHDA, CDR2 SQIVND (reference sequence). The trim removed 7 bases at V and 7 bases at J, leaving 16 bases unmatched. CDR3 length: 17 amino acids. The CDR3 spells CASTRTGAFRLSEKLFF. CDR3 nucleotide sequence: TGTGCCAGTACGAGGACAGGGGCGTTTCGATTATCTGAAAAACTGTTTTTT.

This CDR3 is CASSLQTSGTDEQFF. In DNA, the CDR3 is TGTGCCAGCAGCCTTCAGACTAGCGGGACGGATGAGCAGTTCTTC. The chain has TRBV5-6 and TRBJ2-1; 11 positions agree with TRBD2. V lost 4 bases, J lost 8 bases, and 8 bases stayed unmatched. From germline, CDR1 is SGHDT and CDR2 YYEEEE. This CDR3 has 15 residues.

This chain joins TRBV6-2 or TRBV6-3 and TRBJ1-4, with D maybe TRBD1 (6 bases). The germline V gene has CDR1 MNHEY and CDR2 SVGEGT. The V end was cut by 2 bases, the J end by 2 bases, with 9 bases between. This CDR3 has 15 residues. CDR3 in amino acids: CASSYKGGTNEKLFF. In nucleotides, the CDR3 is TGTGCCAGCAGTTACAAGGGGGGGACTAATGAAAAACTGTTTTTT.

A single count supports this clone. This sequence joins TRBV27 and TRBJ1-6; D ambiguous. The CDR3 loop spans 14 amino acids. Trimming left V 2 bases short and J 10 bases short, with 12 bases between. Germline-derived CDR1 and CDR2 are MNHEY and SMNVEV (reference sequence). The CDR3 nucleotides read TGTGCCAGCAGTTTAAGGGCAGGACCCTCACCCCTCCACTTT. Amino acid sequence: CASSLRAGPSPLHF.

This clone was observed a single time. V gene TRBV5-8 combines with J gene TRBJ2-2; a possible D gene is TRBD1 (6 bases). This CDR3 region has 15 residues. The V end was cut by 5 bases, the J end by 0 bases, with 11 bases between. Per the germline V gene, CDR1 is SGHTS and CDR2 is YDEGEE. Here the CDR3 DNA reads TGTGCCAGCAGGGTGAAGGGGGCGAACACCGGGGAGCTGTTTTTT. It yields the protein CASRVKGANTGELFF.

V gene TRBV5-4 combines with J gene TRBJ2-6; D might be TRBD1 or TRBD2, each matching 5 bases. The germline V and J ends were trimmed by 3 bases and 0 bases, with 13 bases remaining between them. Germline assignment: CDR1 SGHNT and CDR2 YYREEE (reference sequence). The CDR3 consists of 17 residues. The CDR3 DNA is TGTGCCAGCAGCTCGAGGGGACGGCCCTCTGGGGCCAACGTCCTGACTTTC. Protein: CASSSRGRPSGANVLTF.